A selection of T cell receptor beta chains follows, all from one sample in a study of memory CD4+ T cells and cytomegalovirus serostatus. Assay: immunoSEQ multiplex PCR; the TCRdb copy retains only in-frame clones and omits some. The data hold some 25,000 clones, with about 71% observed a single time. Sequenced sample: memory CD4+ T cells from blood. The origin of the receptors is an adult in good health and CMV-seronegative. CDR3s include the opening cysteine and the closing phenylalanine or tryptophan. The order of the fields is V gene, D gene, J gene, clone size, CDR3 protein. A D gene is named only where the DNA matches it firmly. The size entry is marked missing in some rows and otherwise reads once, few, many or a size class.

TRBV5-1	NA	TRBJ1-2	NA	CASSPRDNYGYTF
TRBV7-9	NA	TRBJ2-5	NA	CASSSGLETQYF
TRBV7-6	TRBD2	TRBJ2-7	NA	CASSHRLAGAMQYF
TRBV27	TRBD2	TRBJ2-5	once	CASSDLASGRGTQYF
TRBV5-1	NA	TRBJ2-1	NA	CASSWAGRDYNEQFF
TRBV2	NA	TRBJ1-2	NA	CASSFDRILYGYTF
TRBV5-1	NA	TRBJ1-2	NA	CASSFGQTYGYTF
TRBV7-9	TRBD1	TRBJ1-2	once	CASSWDRGRGYGYTF
TRBV7-9	TRBD1	TRBJ1-3	few	CASRDRERDRESGNTIYF
TRBV2	TRBD1	TRBJ2-2	NA	CASGEQGVNTGELFF
TRBV7-8	NA	TRBJ1-5	NA	CASSSLPRQTHQPQHF
TRBV18	TRBD2	TRBJ2-6	NA	CASSPLAGATLSGANVLTF
TRBV5-4	NA	TRBJ2-1	NA	CASSSKTTAYNEQFF
TRBV7-9	NA	TRBJ2-7	NA	CASSFGNVGFYEQYF
TRBV6-5	NA	TRBJ1-1	few	CASSYNEGTEAFF
TRBV7-2	TRBD1	TRBJ2-3	NA	CASSLPGQPHTDTQYF
TRBV19	NA	TRBJ1-5	once	CASSTGRNQPQHF
TRBV18	NA	TRBJ1-5	few	CASSPREPGREPQHF
TRBV9	NA	TRBJ1-6	NA	CASSVWTGPLHF
TRBV5-1	TRBD2	TRBJ2-7	NA	CASSLVQREYYEQYF
TRBV7-2	NA	TRBJ1-2	NA	CASSPRNAFNYGYTF
TRBV19	TRBD1	TRBJ2-6	NA	CASGQVIGASSGANVLTF
TRBV25-1	NA	TRBJ2-1	once	CASSGNEQFF
TRBV28	TRBD1	TRBJ1-5	NA	CASNRGWGNQPQHF
TRBV6-1	NA	TRBJ1-1	few	CASSEGGFNTEAFF
TRBV29-1	TRBD1	TRBJ2-3	once	CSSEGTARDTQYF
TRBV13	NA	TRBJ1-1	NA	CASSHGSRVVNTEAFF
TRBV5-5	NA	TRBJ1-2	NA	CASSLAPGGNYGYTF
TRBV25-1	NA	TRBJ1-4	NA	CASSESDPRRGEKLFF
TRBV11-2	NA	TRBJ1-1	NA	CASSPTGGGTEAFF
TRBV5-1	TRBD2	TRBJ2-1	NA	CASSLSGGRNSNEQFF
TRBV5-1	NA	TRBJ1-3	NA	CASSLGGNGNTIYF
TRBV6-5	NA	TRBJ1-6	once	CASSLGQNNSPLHF
TRBV19	NA	TRBJ1-1	few	CASDPYGLLNTEAFF
TRBV19	NA	TRBJ1-5	NA	CASSMKSNQPQHF
TRBV28	NA	TRBJ1-2	NA	CASSFLGGGYTF
TRBV19	NA	TRBJ1-4	NA	CATTDGLGATNEKLFF
TRBV11-2	NA	TRBJ2-7	NA	CASSLGVGNSYEQYF
TRBV7-2	NA	TRBJ1-5	NA	CASSRTGGAGQPQHF